This TCR beta chain was captured by sequencing in a study of identical twins. Addition of a universal primer site occurred through template switching, and cDNA carried unique molecular identifiers. TCRdb re-analysed the 5' RACE reads in MiXCR, keeping a single row per CDR3 protein. Of about 890,000 distinct CDR3 sequences in the sample, about 12% were seen once. This clonotype was counted at least ten times. V shed 5 bases, J shed 4 bases, and the junction held 5 bases outside the gene matches. The V gene's germline CDR1 is SGHVS and CDR2 FQNEAQ. The CDR3 runs 14 residues. In addition, the sample was reused for a study of yellow fever vaccine responses in identical twins.

The sample taken for sequencing was PBMCs. The chain uses TRBV7-8 and TRBJ2-1; 7 bases align to TRBD2. The TCR originated in a woman younger than 35 in good health. The CDR3 sequence: CASSERGLYNEQFF. Here the CDR3 DNA reads TGTGCCAGCAGCGAGCGGGGACTTTACAATGAGCAGTTCTTC.